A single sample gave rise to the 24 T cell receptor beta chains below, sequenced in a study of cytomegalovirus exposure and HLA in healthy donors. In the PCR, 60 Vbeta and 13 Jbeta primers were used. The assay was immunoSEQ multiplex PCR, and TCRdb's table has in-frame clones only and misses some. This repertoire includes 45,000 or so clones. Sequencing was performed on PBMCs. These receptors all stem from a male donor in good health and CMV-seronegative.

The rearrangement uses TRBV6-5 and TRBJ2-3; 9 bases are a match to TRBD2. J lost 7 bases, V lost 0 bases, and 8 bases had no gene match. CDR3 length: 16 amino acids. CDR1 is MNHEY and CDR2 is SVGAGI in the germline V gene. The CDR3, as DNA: TGTGCCAGCAGTTACTCCCGGGGGCTAGCGGGGCATACGCAGTATTTT. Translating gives CASSYSRGLAGHTQYF.

CDR3 amino acids: CASRPGTSTDEQYF. Here the CDR3 DNA reads TGCGCCAGCAGGCCCGGGACTAGCACCGACGAGCAGTACTTC. The chain uses TRBV5-1 and TRBJ2-7; 9 positions agree with TRBD2. V gave up 5 bases and J gave up 5 bases; unmatched junction bases: 8. There are 14 residues in the CDR3. Germline V gene data show CDR1 as SGHRS and CDR2 as YFSETQ.

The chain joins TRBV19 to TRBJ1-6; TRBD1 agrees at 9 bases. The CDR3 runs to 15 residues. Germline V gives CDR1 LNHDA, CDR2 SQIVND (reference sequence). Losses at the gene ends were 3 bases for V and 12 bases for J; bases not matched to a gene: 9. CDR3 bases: TGTGCCAGTAGTATCCCCGGACAGGGGAGAGGACCCCTCCACTTT. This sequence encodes CASSIPGQGRGPLHF.

CDR3 DNA sequence: TGCGCCAGCAGCCTCCTCTTTCAAGAGACCCAGTACTTC. Its protein product is CASSLLFQETQYF. The rearrangement joins TRBV4-1 to TRBJ2-5; the D is unclear. In germline, CDR1 is MGHRA, CDR2 YSYEKL. Trimming cost V 4 bases and J 2 bases, with 8 bases left between them. The CDR3 totals 13 residues.

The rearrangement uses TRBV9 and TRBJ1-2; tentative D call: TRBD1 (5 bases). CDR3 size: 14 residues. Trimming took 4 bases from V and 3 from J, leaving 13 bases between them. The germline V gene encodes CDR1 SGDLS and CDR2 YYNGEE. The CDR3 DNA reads TGTGCCAGCAGCCCCCGGGCGACAGACTATGGCTACACCTTC. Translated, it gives CASSPRATDYGYTF.

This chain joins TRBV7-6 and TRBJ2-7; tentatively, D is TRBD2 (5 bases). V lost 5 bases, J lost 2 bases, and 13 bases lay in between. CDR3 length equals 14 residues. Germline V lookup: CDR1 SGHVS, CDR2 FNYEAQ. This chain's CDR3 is CASSIALEAYEQYF. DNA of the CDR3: TGTGCCAGCAGCATCGCACTAGAAGCCTACGAGCAGTACTTC.

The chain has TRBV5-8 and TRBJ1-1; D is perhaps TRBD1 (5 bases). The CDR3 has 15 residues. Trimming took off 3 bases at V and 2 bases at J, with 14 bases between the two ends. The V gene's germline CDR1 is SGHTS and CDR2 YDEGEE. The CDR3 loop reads CASSSGRGVNTEAFF. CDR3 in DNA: TGTGCCAGCAGCTCGGGGCGGGGGGTTAACACTGAAGCTTTCTTT. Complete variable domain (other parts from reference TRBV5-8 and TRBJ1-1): EAGVTQSPTHLIKTRGQQATLRCSPISGHTSVYWYQQALGLGLQFLLWYDEGEERNRGNFPPRFSGRQFPNYSSELNVNALELEDSALYLCASSSGRGVNTEAFFGQGTRLTVV.

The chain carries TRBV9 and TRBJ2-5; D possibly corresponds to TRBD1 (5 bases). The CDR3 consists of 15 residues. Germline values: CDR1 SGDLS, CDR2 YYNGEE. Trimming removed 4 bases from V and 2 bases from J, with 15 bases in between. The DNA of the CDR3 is TGTGCCAGCAGCCCCAGGGAACAGTCTCAAGAGACCCAGTACTTC. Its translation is CASSPREQSQETQYF.

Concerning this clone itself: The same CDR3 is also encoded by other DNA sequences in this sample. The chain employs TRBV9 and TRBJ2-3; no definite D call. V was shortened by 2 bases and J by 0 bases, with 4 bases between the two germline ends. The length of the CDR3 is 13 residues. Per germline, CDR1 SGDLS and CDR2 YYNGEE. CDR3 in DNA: TGTGCCAGCAGCGTGACTAGCACAGATACGCAGTATTTT. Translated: CASSVTSTDTQYF.

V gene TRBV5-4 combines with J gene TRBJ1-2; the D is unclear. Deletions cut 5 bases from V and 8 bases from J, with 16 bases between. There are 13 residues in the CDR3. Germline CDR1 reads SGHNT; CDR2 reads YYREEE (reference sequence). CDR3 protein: CASSLREDWGYTF. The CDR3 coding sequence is TGTGCCAGCAGTTTAAGGGAGGACTGGGGCTACACCTTC. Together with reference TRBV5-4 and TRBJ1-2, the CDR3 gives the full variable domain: ETGVTQSPTHLIKTRGQQVTLRCSSQSGHNTVSWYQQALGQGPQFIFQYYREEENGRGNFPPRFSGLQFPNYSSELNVNALELDDSALYLCASSLREDWGYTFGSGTRLTVV.

The CDR3 is CASSYSAGNNGYTF. The CDR3 DNA sequence: TGTGCCAGCAGTTACTCGGCAGGGAATAATGGCTACACCTTC. The rearrangement joins TRBV6-6 to TRBJ1-2, with D maybe TRBD1 (5 bases). The CDR3 has 14 amino acids. The germline V gene has CDR1 MNHNY and CDR2 SVGAGI (reference sequence). Trimming took off 0 bases at V and 6 bases at J, with 11 bases between the two ends.

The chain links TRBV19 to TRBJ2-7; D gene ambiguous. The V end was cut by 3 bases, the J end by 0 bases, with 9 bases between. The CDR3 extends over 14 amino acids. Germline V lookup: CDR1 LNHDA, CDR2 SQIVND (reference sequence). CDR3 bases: TGTGCCAGTAGTATTGGCGGCGGCTCCTACGAGCAGTACTTC. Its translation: CASSIGGGSYEQYF.

This chain's CDR3 is CASSLGRADTGELFF. The CDR3 DNA follows: TGTGCCAGCAGTTTAGGGAGGGCCGACACCGGGGAGCTGTTTTTT. The chain joins TRBV28 to TRBJ2-2; 7 bases match TRBD2. The germline gives CDR1 MDHEN, CDR2 SYDVKM. Trimming removed 2 bases from V and 3 bases from J; junction bases left unmatched: 3. The CDR3 totals 15 residues.

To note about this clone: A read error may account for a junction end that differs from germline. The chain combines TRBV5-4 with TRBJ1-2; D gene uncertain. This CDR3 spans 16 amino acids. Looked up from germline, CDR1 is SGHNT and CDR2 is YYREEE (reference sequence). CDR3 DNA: TGTGCCAGCAGATTGGAGCTTGCGATAACGGGCTATGGCTACACCTTC. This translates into CASRLELAITGYGYTF.

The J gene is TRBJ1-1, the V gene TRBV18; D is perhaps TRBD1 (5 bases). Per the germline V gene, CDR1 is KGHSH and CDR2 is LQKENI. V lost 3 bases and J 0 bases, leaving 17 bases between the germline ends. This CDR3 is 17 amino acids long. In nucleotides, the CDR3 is TGTGCCAGCTCACCGGAACAGGTAGACTTAATGAACACTGAAGCTTTCTTT. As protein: CASSPEQVDLMNTEAFF.

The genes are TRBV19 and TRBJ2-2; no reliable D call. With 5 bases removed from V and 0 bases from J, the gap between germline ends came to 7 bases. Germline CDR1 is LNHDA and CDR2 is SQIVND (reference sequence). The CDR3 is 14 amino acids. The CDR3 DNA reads TGTGCCAGTAGTTCCAGAACGAACACCGGGGAGCTGTTTTTT. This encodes CASSSRTNTGELFF.

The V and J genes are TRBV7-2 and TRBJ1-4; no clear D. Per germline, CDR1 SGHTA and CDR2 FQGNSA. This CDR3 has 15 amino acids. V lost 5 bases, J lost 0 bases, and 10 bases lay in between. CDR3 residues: CASSRVIATNEKLFF. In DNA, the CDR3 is TGTGCCAGCAGCCGCGTGATTGCAACTAATGAAAAACTGTTTTTT.

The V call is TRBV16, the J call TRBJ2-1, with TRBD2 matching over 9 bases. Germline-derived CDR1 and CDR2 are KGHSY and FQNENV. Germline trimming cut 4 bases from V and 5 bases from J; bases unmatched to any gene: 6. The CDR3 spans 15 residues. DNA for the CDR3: TGTGCCAGCAGCCCCCTAGCGGGAAACAACAATGAGCAGTTCTTC. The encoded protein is CASSPLAGNNNEQFF.

The CDR3 protein is CASSQTGSETQYF. CDR3 nucleotides: TGCGCCAGCAGCCAGACAGGGTCGGAGACCCAGTACTTC. V usage is TRBV5-1 and J usage is TRBJ2-5, with TRBD1 identical over 7 bases. Looked up from germline, CDR1 is SGHRS and CDR2 is YFSETQ. J was trimmed by 5 bases and V by 4 bases; bases with no gene match: 5. This CDR3 has 13 residues.

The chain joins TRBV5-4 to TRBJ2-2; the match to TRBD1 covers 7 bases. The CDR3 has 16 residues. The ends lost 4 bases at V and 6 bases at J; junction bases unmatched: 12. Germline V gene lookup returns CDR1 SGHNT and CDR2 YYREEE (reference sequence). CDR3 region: CASSPQTGFTAGELFF. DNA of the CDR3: TGTGCCAGCAGCCCCCAGACAGGGTTCACCGCCGGGGAGCTGTTTTTT. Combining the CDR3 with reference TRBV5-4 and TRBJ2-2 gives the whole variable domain ETGVTQSPTHLIKTRGQQVTLRCSSQSGHNTVSWYQQALGQGPQFIFQYYREEENGRGNFPPRFSGLQFPNYSSELNVNALELDDSALYLCASSPQTGFTAGELFFGEGSRLTVL.

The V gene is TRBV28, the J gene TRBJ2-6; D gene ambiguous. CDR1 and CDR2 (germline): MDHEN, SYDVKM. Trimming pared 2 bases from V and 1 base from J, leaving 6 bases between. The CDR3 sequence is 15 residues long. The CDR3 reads CASSLRVSGANVLTF. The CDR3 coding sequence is TGTGCCAGCAGTTTACGGGTGTCTGGGGCCAACGTCCTGACTTTC.

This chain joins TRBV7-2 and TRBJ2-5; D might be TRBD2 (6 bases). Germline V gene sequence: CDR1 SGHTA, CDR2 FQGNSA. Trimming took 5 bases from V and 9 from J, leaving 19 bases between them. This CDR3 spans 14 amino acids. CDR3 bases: TGTGCCAGCAGCGCTATGTTGGGGGGTTGGGCCCAGTACTTC. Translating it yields CASSAMLGGWAQYF.

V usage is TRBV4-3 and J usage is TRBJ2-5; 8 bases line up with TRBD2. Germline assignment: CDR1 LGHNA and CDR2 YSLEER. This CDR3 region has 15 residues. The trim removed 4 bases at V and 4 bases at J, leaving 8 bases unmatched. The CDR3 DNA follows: TGCGCCAGCAGCCCCTCCAGGCTAGCGGGAGAGACCCAGTACTTC. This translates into CASSPSRLAGETQYF.

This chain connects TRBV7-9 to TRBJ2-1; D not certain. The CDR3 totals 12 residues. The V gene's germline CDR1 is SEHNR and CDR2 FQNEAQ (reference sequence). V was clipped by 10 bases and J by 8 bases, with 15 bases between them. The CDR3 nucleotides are TGTGCCACGAGTGAAGAGATGTATGAGCAGTTCTTC. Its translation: CATSEEMYEQFF.